Listed below are T cell receptor beta chains from one sample, sequenced in a study of memory B cells and T cells in multiple sclerosis. Their target antigens are unknown. Assay: immunoSEQ multiplex PCR; the TCRdb copy retains only in-frame clones and omits some. The repertoire holds roughly 30,000 clones, with roughly 82% as singletons. Input material: PBMCs from blood kept in culture. The origin of the receptors is a human donor with multiple sclerosis. Each CDR3 is given with its conserved first and last residue. Fields, in order: clone size, V gene, J gene, D gene, CDR3 protein, CDR3 DNA. The D gene is left open where the match is weak. A clone size is listed for some rows: how often the clone was seen (once, few, many), or a class if it is expanded.

abundance: -; v_gene: TRBV28; j_gene: TRBJ2-3; d_gene: -; CDR3aa: CASSFLSRLSTDTQYF; CDR3nt: TGTGCCAGCAGTTTTTTATCACGGTTAAGCACAGATACGCAGTATTTT
abundance: once; v_gene: TRBV28; j_gene: TRBJ2-1; d_gene: TRBD2; CDR3aa: CASGLASYNEQFF; CDR3nt: TGTGCCAGCGGACTAGCGTCCTACAATGAGCAGTTCTTC
abundance: -; v_gene: TRBV11-2; j_gene: TRBJ1-1; d_gene: -; CDR3aa: CASSLLSGQNTEAFF; CDR3nt: TGTGCCAGCAGCTTATTATCGGGACAGAACACTGAAGCTTTCTTT
abundance: -; v_gene: TRBV6-5; j_gene: TRBJ2-1; d_gene: -; CDR3aa: CASSYSGNEQFF; CDR3nt: TGTGCCAGCAGTTACAGTGGGAATGAGCAGTTCTTC
abundance: -; v_gene: TRBV9; j_gene: TRBJ2-2; d_gene: -; CDR3aa: CASSPSWGIGELFF; CDR3nt: TGTGCCAGCAGCCCCAGCTGGGGGATCGGGGAGCTGTTTTTT
abundance: -; v_gene: TRBV5-4; j_gene: TRBJ2-1; d_gene: -; CDR3aa: CASSLGQPKYNEQFF; CDR3nt: TGTGCCAGCAGCTTGGGACAGCCCAAATACAATGAGCAGTTCTTC
abundance: -; v_gene: TRBV25-1; j_gene: TRBJ1-1; d_gene: -; CDR3aa: CASSEWGRDTEAFF; CDR3nt: TGTGCCAGCAGTGAATGGGGGCGAGACACTGAAGCTTTCTTT
abundance: once; v_gene: TRBV5-4; j_gene: TRBJ1-1; d_gene: -; CDR3aa: CASSRISAVNTEAFF; CDR3nt: TGTGCCAGCAGCCGAATTTCGGCGGTGAACACTGAAGCTTTCTTT
abundance: -; v_gene: TRBV11-2; j_gene: TRBJ2-1; d_gene: TRBD2; CDR3aa: CASSLDIREVSNEQFF; CDR3nt: TGTGCCAGCAGCTTAGATATACGGGAGGTCTCGAATGAGCAGTTCTTC
abundance: -; v_gene: TRBV4-1; j_gene: TRBJ2-1; d_gene: -; CDR3aa: CASSQEVYNEQFF; CDR3nt: TGCGCCAGCAGCCAAGAAGTTTACAATGAGCAGTTCTTC
abundance: -; v_gene: TRBV5-1; j_gene: TRBJ2-5; d_gene: TRBD2; CDR3aa: CASSLALGLAGKETQYF; CDR3nt: TGCGCCAGCAGCTTGGCTTTGGGACTAGCGGGGAAAGAGACCCAGTACTTC
abundance: -; v_gene: TRBV6-1; j_gene: TRBJ2-3; d_gene: TRBD1; CDR3aa: CASSQDRVSTDTQYF; CDR3nt: TGTGCCAGCAGTCAGGACAGGGTGAGCACAGATACGCAGTATTTT
abundance: -; v_gene: TRBV10-3; j_gene: TRBJ2-7; d_gene: -; CDR3aa: CAVKVGPYEQYF; CDR3nt: TGTGCCGTAAAAGTAGGACCCTACGAGCAGTACTTC
abundance: -; v_gene: TRBV4-2; j_gene: TRBJ2-3; d_gene: TRBD2; CDR3aa: CASSQVAGGPVDTQYF; CDR3nt: TGTGCCAGCAGCCAAGTAGCGGGAGGGCCTGTGGATACGCAGTATTTT
abundance: -; v_gene: TRBV19; j_gene: TRBJ1-1; d_gene: -; CDR3aa: CASSIYRGATEAFF; CDR3nt: TGTGCCAGTAGTATATACCGGGGTGCGACTGAAGCTTTCTTT
abundance: -; v_gene: TRBV7-2; j_gene: TRBJ2-7; d_gene: -; CDR3aa: CASSFSRGEQYF; CDR3nt: TGTGCCAGCAGCTTCTCTCGGGGCGAGCAGTACTTC
abundance: -; v_gene: TRBV5-1; j_gene: TRBJ2-2; d_gene: TRBD2; CDR3aa: CASSQGLAGAGELFF; CDR3nt: TGCGCCAGCAGCCAGGGACTAGCGGGAGCCGGGGAGCTGTTTTTT
abundance: -; v_gene: TRBV30; j_gene: TRBJ1-1; d_gene: -; CDR3aa: CAWSTRQSTEAFF; CDR3nt: TGTGCCTGGAGTACCCGACAGTCCACTGAAGCTTTCTTT
abundance: -; v_gene: TRBV7-2; j_gene: TRBJ2-7; d_gene: -; CDR3aa: CASSLVGGYEQYF; CDR3nt: TGTGCCAGCAGCTTAGTTGGGGGGTACGAGCAGTACTTC
abundance: -; v_gene: TRBV27; j_gene: TRBJ2-7; d_gene: -; CDR3aa: CASSLGPAGYEQYF; CDR3nt: TGTGCCAGCAGTTTAGGGCCAGCAGGGTACGAGCAGTACTTC
abundance: -; v_gene: TRBV29-1; j_gene: TRBJ2-3; d_gene: -; CDR3aa: CSIGTDTQYF; CDR3nt: TGCAGCATTGGCACAGATACGCAGTATTTT
abundance: once; v_gene: TRBV11-2; j_gene: TRBJ2-2; d_gene: TRBD2; CDR3aa: CASSLAPSGGPDTGELFF; CDR3nt: TGTGCCAGCAGCTTAGCCCCTAGCGGGGGGCCTGACACCGGGGAGCTGTTTTTT
abundance: -; v_gene: TRBV9; j_gene: TRBJ2-1; d_gene: -; CDR3aa: CASSVGGVAEQFF; CDR3nt: TGTGCCAGCAGCGTAGGCGGCGTCGCTGAGCAGTTCTTC
abundance: -; v_gene: TRBV11-3; j_gene: TRBJ2-3; d_gene: -; CDR3aa: CASSSRQGTDTQYF; CDR3nt: TGTGCCAGCAGCTCGAGGCAGGGCACAGATACGCAGTATTTT